This T cell receptor (beta chain) was recorded in a study of Graves' ophthalmopathy and Graves' hyperthyroidism. With respect to this clonotype: A read error may explain this, as a much larger clone is one base away.

CDR3 length: 14 residues. Germline V lookup: CDR1 SGHRS, CDR2 YFSETQ. V lost 4 bases and J 9 bases, leaving 14 bases between the germline ends. Amplifying from RNA transcripts, the study obtained TCR beta CDR3 regions. The authors performed first-round RT-PCR with HTBI primers and then a second-round multiplex PCR. Each CDR3 protein gets one entry after TCRdb re-called the multiplex PCR reads with MiXCR. The data contain about 700,000 distinct CDR3 sequences, 35% to 50% of them singletons. The chain has TRBV5-1 and TRBJ1-6; TRBD1 might be the D (5 bases). The receptor's source is an adult man with Graves' ophthalmopathy. Sequenced sample: peripheral blood. CDR3 nucleotides: TGCGCCAGCAGCCTTCAGGGAGAGGGTTCACCCCTCCACTTT. Its protein product is CASSLQGEGSPLHF.